These 5 T cell receptor beta chains came from one sample sequenced in a study of OX40 agonist ivuxolimab in advanced cancers. TCRdb keeps only in-frame clones here, not all; method: immunoSEQ multiplex PCR. The sample holds 13,000 to 15,000 clones, more than 75% seen once. Sequenced material: CD4+ or CD8+ T cells sorted from blood, taken in a trial of the OX40 agonist ivuxolimab. These receptors all come from an adult with an advanced solid tumor such as melanoma, head and neck, liver or kidney cancer.

This rearrangement joins TRBV27 to TRBJ1-2, with TRBD1 matching 8 bases. This CDR3 has 17 residues. Trimming took 2 bases from V and 3 from J; bases not matched to a gene: 11. Germline CDR1 and CDR2: MNHEY and SMNVEV (reference sequence). In DNA, the CDR3 is TGTGCCAGCAGTTTACTCGGAACAGGGGGGTCTTACTATGGCTACACCTTC. Protein product: CASSLLGTGGSYYGYTF.

The chain recombines TRBV23-1 with TRBJ1-4; D gene ambiguous. TRBV23-1 is identified as an open reading frame with a role that is uncertain. V dropped 4 bases and J dropped 6 bases, with 12 bases sitting between them. This CDR3 region has 14 residues. The CDR3 nucleotides read TGCGCCAGCAGTCTCCCGGGTGGTCATGAAAAACTGTTTTTT. Amino acids: CASSLPGGHEKLFF.

This chain's CDR3 is CASSQGDRGPYEQYF. DNA of the CDR3: TGCGCCAGCAGCCAGGGGGACAGGGGGCCCTACGAGCAGTACTTC. The chain is built from TRBV4-3 and TRBJ2-5; 12 bases agree with TRBD1. The end of the DNA is better explained by TRBJ2-7, so the J call may be wrong. Per the germline V gene, CDR1 is LGHNA and CDR2 is YSLEER. The CDR3 runs 15 residues.

The V gene is TRBV4-1, the J gene TRBJ2-5, with D unclear. The CDR3 sequence is 12 residues long. V lost 0 bases, J lost 1 base, and 0 bases lay in between. CDR1 is MGHRA and CDR2 is YSYEKL in the germline V gene. The CDR3 DNA reads as TGCGCCAGCAGCCAAGACCAAGAGACCCAGTACTTC. The encoded protein is CASSQDQETQYF.

This chain uses TRBV4-3 with TRBJ2-7; a weak D match, TRBD1 (5 bases). Deletions cut 0 bases from V and 4 bases from J, with 19 bases between. Germline CDR1 and CDR2: LGHNA and YSLEER. The CDR3 length is 17 residues. The CDR3 DNA sequence: TGCGCCAGCAGCCAAGATACTGGGGCCTTTGGGTGGTACGAGCAGTACTTC. Translation gives CASSQDTGAFGWYEQYF.